Each of the 2 T cell receptor beta chains below was sequenced from the same sample in a study of T-cell memory formation after mild COVID-19. One entry per CDR3 protein, called by TCRdb with MiXCR from the 5' RACE reads. The top ten hold 15% of the sample, which has about 29,000 distinct CDR3 sequences, roughly 12% seen once. Sequencing input: PBMCs or a T cell subset sorted from them (not recorded which). The receptors originated from an adult woman who had mild COVID-19 (a few samples of this study predate the infection). Cell type and time point are not known.

This clonotype was recorded at least ten times. The chain uses TRBV11-2 and TRBJ1-1, with D uncertain. Germline loops: CDR1 SGHAT, CDR2 FQNNGV. Trimming removed 3 bases at V and 7 bases at J, with 9 bases between. The length of the CDR3 is 12 residues. The CDR3 here is CASSFNLGEAFF. The CDR3 region has the DNA TGTGCCAGCAGCTTTAATTTGGGTGAAGCTTTCTTT.

This clonotype was seen many times. The CDR3 loop is CSAQDKTSSRYNEQFF. CDR3 DNA: TGCAGTGCTCAAGACAAGACTAGCAGTCGCTACAATGAGCAGTTCTTC. This sequence joins TRBV20-1 and TRBJ2-1; 7 bases align to TRBD2. This CDR3 contains 16 residues. V shed 5 bases, J shed 3 bases, and the junction held 13 bases outside the gene matches. Per the germline V gene, CDR1 is DFQATT and CDR2 is SNEGSKA (reference sequence).